The clone carrying this TCR beta chain was detected only once. This sample stems from a study of T cell responses to AZD1222 COVID-19 vaccine. The protocol was immunoSEQ multiplex PCR, while the TCRdb copy is restricted to in-frame clones and leaves out a portion. Here the sample spans 150,000 to 200,000 clones, about 87% being singletons. Germline V gene sequence: CDR1 SGDLS, CDR2 YYNGEE. The CDR3 has 14 amino acids. V was pared by 3 bases and J by 2 bases, with 6 bases between. The sequence was obtained from an adult in good health. Specimen: peripheral blood, collected on day 0 of AZD1222 vaccination. The chain links TRBV9 to TRBJ2-6; D uncertain. The CDR3 here is CASSAGAGANVLTF. The CDR3, as DNA: TGTGCCAGCAGCGCAGGAGCTGGGGCCAACGTCCTGACTTTC. The full variable domain, with the rest looked up from reference TRBV9 and TRBJ2-6, is DSGVTQTPKHLITATGQRVTLRCSPRSGDLSVYWYQQSLDQGLQFLIQYYNGEERAKGNILERFSAQQFPDLHSELNLSSLELGDSALYFCASSAGAGANVLTFGAGSRLTVL.